These 12 T cell receptor beta chains share one sample of origin, sequenced in a study of radiotherapy plus CTLA-4 blockade in lung cancer. Method: immunoSEQ multiplex PCR; TCRdb's copy keeps in-frame clones and lacks some. The sample holds about 70,000 clones, roughly 78% seen once. Sequenced here: peripheral blood, sampled from a patient treated with radiotherapy plus ipilimumab. All receptors derive from a human donor with non-small cell lung cancer who had a complete response to radiotherapy plus ipilimumab.

The chain carries TRBV2 and TRBJ2-1, with D uncertain. V dropped 7 bases and J dropped 0 bases, with 13 bases sitting between them. Germline CDR1 is SNHLY and CDR2 is FYNNEI. The CDR3 loop spans 15 amino acids. The CDR3 DNA sequence: TGTGCCAGCAAGCTAGGCTCTAGCTCCTACAATGAGCAGTTCTTC. It specifies CASKLGSSSYNEQFF.

V usage is TRBV4-1 and J usage is TRBJ2-7; no clear D gene. The CDR3 length is 15 residues. Trimming took off 4 bases at V and 0 bases at J, with 13 bases between the two ends. The germline V gene encodes CDR1 MGHRA and CDR2 YSYEKL. The CDR3 DNA follows: TGCGCCAGCAGCCTCCAAGGGCACAGCTCCTACGAGCAGTACTTC. Translation gives CASSLQGHSSYEQYF.

The V and J genes are TRBV9 and TRBJ2-3, with D hard to call. The ends were cut back, 6 bases at V and 1 base at J, with 15 bases in the middle. The CDR3 extends over 15 amino acids. CDR1 SGDLS and CDR2 YYNGEE come from the germline V gene. DNA of the CDR3: TGTGCCAGCAACCCGACCTTATCCGGCACAGATACGCAGTATTTT. The encoded protein is CASNPTLSGTDTQYF. The complete variable domain, with remaining parts taken from reference TRBV9 and TRBJ2-3, reads DSGVTQTPKHLITATGQRVTLRCSPRSGDLSVYWYQQSLDQGLQFLIQYYNGEERAKGNILERFSAQQFPDLHSELNLSSLELGDSALYFCASNPTLSGTDTQYFGPGTRLTVL.

The genes are TRBV7-8 and TRBJ2-3, with D unresolved. This CDR3 is 14 amino acids long. Germline-derived CDR1 and CDR2 are SGHVS and FQNEAQ. Between the trimmed V and J ends, which lost 8 bases and 1 base, there was a span of 13 bases. The CDR3 DNA reads as TGTGCCAGCCAACCCACACTTGGCACAGATACGCAGTATTTT. Protein product: CASQPTLGTDTQYF.

This clone has more than one count but fewer than ten. CDR3 sequence: CASSLGRGYTF. The CDR3 bases are TGTGCCAGCAGCCTTGGGAGGGGCTACACCTTC. The chain recombines TRBV7-9 with TRBJ1-2, with D unresolved. Germline values: CDR1 SEHNR, CDR2 FQNEAQ (reference sequence). This CDR3 has 11 residues. The ends were cut back, 5 bases at V and 8 bases at J, with 9 bases in the middle.

The V call is TRBV11-3, the J call TRBJ1-2; D is unclear. Germline CDR1 reads SGHNT; CDR2 reads YENEEA. V lost 3 bases, J lost 4 bases, and 9 bases lay in between. This CDR3 comprises 13 residues. CDR3 loop: CASSLSTSYGYTF. CDR3 nucleotide sequence: TGTGCCAGCAGCTTGTCGACGAGCTATGGCTACACCTTC.

The V and J genes are TRBV2 and TRBJ2-3; 9 positions agree with TRBD2. The CDR3 has 15 residues. The germline V gene has CDR1 SNHLY and CDR2 FYNNEI. The trim removed 6 bases at V and 0 bases at J, leaving 4 bases unmatched. The CDR3 region is CASRGLALSTDTQYF. CDR3 sequence (DNA): TGTGCCAGCAGGGGACTAGCTCTGAGCACAGATACGCAGTATTTT.

The V call is TRBV28, the J call TRBJ2-3, with unresolved D. Germline V gene lookup returns CDR1 MDHEN and CDR2 SYDVKM. With 5 bases removed from V and 9 bases from J, the gap between germline ends came to 9 bases. The CDR3 runs to 11 residues. Here the CDR3 reads CASSVEQTQYF. In DNA, the CDR3 is TGTGCCAGCAGTGTCGAACAAACGCAGTATTTT. Looking up the rest from reference TRBV28 and TRBJ2-3 gives the full variable domain: DVKVTQSSRYLVKRTGEKVFLECVQDMDHENMFWYRQDPGLGLRLIYFSYDVKMKEKGDIPEGYSVSREKKERFSLILESASTNQTSMYLCASSVEQTQYFGPGTRLTVL.

This chain connects TRBV9 to TRBJ1-1; no clear D gene. Germline CDR1 reads SGDLS; CDR2 reads YYNGEE. V was shortened by 3 bases and J by 5 bases, with 26 bases between the two germline ends. This CDR3 region has 18 residues. CDR3 region: CASSALEGPIGVLTEAFF. Written as DNA, the CDR3 is TGTGCCAGCAGCGCCCTTGAAGGACCTATCGGCGTTCTTACTGAAGCTTTCTTT.

The rearrangement links TRBV5-4 to TRBJ2-5; 7 nucleotides line up with TRBD1. This CDR3 is built from 16 residues. The germline V gene has CDR1 SGHNT and CDR2 YYREEE (reference sequence). J gave up 4 bases and V 4 bases, and 13 bases lay outside the gene matches. The CDR3 bases are TGTGCCAGCAGCCCCTTACCGACAGGGAGAGGAGAGACCCAGTACTTC. It encodes CASSPLPTGRGETQYF.

This clone was seen more than once but under ten times. The chain couples TRBV6-5 to TRBJ2-5; a weak D match, TRBD1 (6 bases). Trimming stripped 8 bases from V and 2 bases from J, with 15 bases between. The CDR3 loop spans 14 amino acids. CDR1 is MNHEY, CDR2 SVGAGI, per germline. The CDR3 DNA reads TGTGCCAGCGCCCTATCAGGGGTACAAGAGACCCAGTACTTC. Its translation: CASALSGVQETQYF.

CDR3 protein: CASSYSIGGAGQPQHF. The CDR3 DNA reads TGTGCCAGCAGTTACTCGATTGGGGGCGCTGGTCAGCCCCAGCATTTT. This chain links TRBV6-5 with TRBJ1-5; D might be TRBD1 (6 bases). CDR3 length: 16 amino acids. V lost 0 bases and J 6 bases, leaving 15 bases between the germline ends. Germline CDR1 reads MNHEY; CDR2 reads SVGAGI.